A single sample gave rise to the 27 T cell receptor beta chains below, sequenced in a study of blood T cell repertoires in COVID-19 (dated by TCRdb to about 2020). Receptors were amplified or captured by the immunoSEQ multiplex PCR assay. The source is immuneACCESS, and TCRdb retained only in-frame sequences with V and J called. Part of the clones is not carried over; for the studies checked, unresolved V genes explain less than half of this, and the remainder is unexplained. This sample lists 140,000 to 150,000 clones; over 75% were detected once. About 1.7% of the sample goes to the ten largest clones. The sample was peripheral blood. All receptors come from a woman between 50 and 59 years old with acute or convalescent COVID-19.

This clone is a singleton in its sample. The V gene is TRBV5-1, the J gene TRBJ2-1; weak D call: TRBD1 (5 bases). The V and J ends lost 7 bases and 3 bases respectively, with 17 bases between them. Per germline, CDR1 SGHRS and CDR2 YFSETQ. The CDR3 runs to 15 residues. The CDR3 DNA reads as TGCGCCAGCGGAACCGACGATCAGGGCTACAATGAGCAGTTCTTC. It codes for CASGTDDQGYNEQFF.

Written as DNA, the CDR3 is TGTGCCAGTAGGGAGGGATACAATGAGCAGTTCTTC. This gives the protein CASREGYNEQFF. This chain links TRBV19 with TRBJ2-1, with D perhaps TRBD2 (6 bases). Germline CDR1 is LNHDA and CDR2 is SQIVND (reference sequence). V lost 6 bases to trimming and J lost 4 bases, with 7 bases between them. The CDR3 extends over 12 amino acids.

The chain has TRBV6-5 and TRBJ2-3, with D perhaps matching TRBD1 (6 bases). Germline CDR1 reads MNHEY; CDR2 reads SVGAGI. V lost 5 bases, J lost 1 base, and 13 bases lay in between. This CDR3 contains 15 residues. Here the CDR3 reads CASSLTGFRTDTQYF. The CDR3 region has the DNA TGTGCCAGCAGTCTCACAGGGTTCCGCACAGATACGCAGTATTTT.

CDR3 sequence reads: CASSPTGAGFDTQYF. CDR3 sequence (DNA): TGTGCCAGCAGCCCGACAGGGGCGGGTTTTGATACGCAGTATTTT. This rearrangement joins TRBV5-5 to TRBJ2-3; 8 bases map to TRBD1. The germline gives CDR1 SGHKS, CDR2 YYEKEE (reference sequence). The CDR3 has 15 residues. The V and J ends lost 4 bases and 6 bases, in that order; junction bases with no gene match: 10.

The V and J genes are TRBV4-1 and TRBJ1-2; TRBD1 agrees at 12 bases. CDR3 length: 16 amino acids. Trimming at V came to 0 bases and at J to 3 bases, leaving 2 bases not matched to a gene. Germline-derived CDR1 and CDR2 are MGHRA and YSYEKL. The CDR3 region is CASSQDGTGGDYGYTF. The CDR3 region has the DNA TGCGCCAGCAGCCAAGATGGGACAGGGGGCGACTATGGCTACACCTTC.

The genes are TRBV6-6 and TRBJ1-1, with D unclear. There are 13 residues in the CDR3. V dropped 6 bases and J dropped 8 bases, with 16 bases sitting between them. Germline assignment: CDR1 MNHNY and CDR2 SVGAGI (reference sequence). Written as DNA, the CDR3 is TGTGCCAGCAGCCCACGACGGGTCGAGGAAGCTTTCTTT. Protein sequence: CASSPRRVEEAFF.

The CDR3 DNA is TGTGCCAGCAGTGTTCCGGAGGCTGGAAACACCATATATTTT. As protein: CASSVPEAGNTIYF. The chain recombines TRBV2 with TRBJ1-3, with no clear D. The CDR3 loop spans 14 amino acids. The V gene's germline CDR1 is SNHLY and CDR2 FYNNEI. Trimming took off 4 bases at V and 2 bases at J, with 9 bases between the two ends.

V is TRBV5-1 and J is TRBJ2-2; 7 bases match TRBD2. After removal of 5 bases from V and 1 base from J, the junction contained 8 bases not matched to a gene. The CDR3 has 16 residues. The germline gives CDR1 SGHRS, CDR2 YFSETQ. Written as DNA, the CDR3 is TGCGCCAGCAGTAATGATCTAGCGGTGAACACCGGGGAGCTGTTTTTT. It encodes CASSNDLAVNTGELFF.

The CDR3 loop reads CSAKGGTNTGELFF. The CDR3 nucleotides are TGCAGCGCAAAGGGCGGGACTAACACCGGGGAGCTGTTTTTT. The rearrangement links TRBV29-1 to TRBJ2-2; perhaps TRBD2 as D (6 bases). Trimming took 7 bases from V and 2 from J, leaving 14 bases between them. CDR3 length equals 14 residues. Germline loops: CDR1 SQVTM, CDR2 ANQGSEA.

This chain uses TRBV3-1 (or the pseudogene TRBV3-2) with TRBJ2-1, with a weak D call TRBD2 (6 bases). V was cut by 0 bases and J by 0 bases, with 15 bases left in between. Germline-derived CDR1 and CDR2 are LGHDT and YNNKEL (reference sequence). This CDR3 region has 18 residues. The chain's CDR3 is CASSQDWASESSYNEQFF. In nucleotides, the CDR3 is TGTGCCAGCAGCCAAGACTGGGCTAGCGAAAGCTCCTACAATGAGCAGTTCTTC.

CDR3 DNA: TGTGCCAGCAGCCCGCGGACTGGCACAGATACGCAGTATTTT. Translation gives CASSPRTGTDTQYF. This chain links TRBV7-2 with TRBJ2-3, with D perhaps matching TRBD2 (5 bases). CDR1 and CDR2 from the germline V gene are SGHTA and FQGNSA. This CDR3 region has 14 residues. V lost 5 bases, J lost 1 base, and 10 bases lay in between.

The chain employs TRBV19 and TRBJ1-4; perhaps TRBD1 as D (5 bases). Germline V gives CDR1 LNHDA, CDR2 SQIVND (reference sequence). V was pared by 4 bases and J by 4 bases, with 19 bases between. The CDR3 has 17 residues. This CDR3 is CASSRPPAGPGNEKLFF. The CDR3 nucleotides read TGTGCCAGTAGTAGGCCACCCGCAGGGCCCGGTAATGAAAAACTGTTTTTT.

DNA of the CDR3: TGCGCCAGCAGTGAGTCGGCGGGAACCGCCAATGAGCAGTTCTTC. Translating it yields CASSESAGTANEQFF. The rearrangement links TRBV10-1 to TRBJ2-1; possible D gene TRBD2, 6 bases. CDR1 is WNHNN, CDR2 SYGVQD, per germline (reference sequence). There are 15 residues in the CDR3. The V end was cut by 0 bases, the J end by 6 bases, with 12 bases between.

This chain connects TRBV7-9 to TRBJ2-1, with 7 bases identical to TRBD2. This CDR3 is 15 amino acids long. Germline V lookup: CDR1 SEHNR, CDR2 FQNEAQ (reference sequence). The J segment lost 7 bases and the V segment lost 4 bases, leaving 10 bases of the junction unmatched. Here the CDR3 DNA reads TGTGCCAGCAGCTCCGGCCTAGCGGCCTTAAATGAGCAGTTCTTC. Translation gives CASSSGLAALNEQFF.

The chain combines TRBV6-5 with TRBJ2-7, with a tentative D call TRBD1 (6 bases). The CDR3 sequence is 13 residues long. The V gene lost 10 bases and the J gene lost 3 bases, with 16 bases spanning the gap. The germline V gene encodes CDR1 MNHEY and CDR2 SVGAGI. CDR3 DNA: TGTGCCACCGCCTCCGGGACAAACTACGAGCAGTACTTC. Its protein is CATASGTNYEQYF.

In nucleotides, the CDR3 is TGTGCCAGCAGTTTCGCTCTGGCTCGTGAGCAGTACTTC. Translated, it gives CASSFALAREQYF. The chain combines TRBV27 with TRBJ2-7; no clear D gene. Between the trimmed V and J ends, which lost 3 bases and 7 bases, there was a span of 13 bases. This CDR3 has 13 residues. Germline V gene sequence: CDR1 MNHEY, CDR2 SMNVEV (reference sequence).

This chain connects TRBV18 to TRBJ1-1; D gene ambiguous. The CDR3 totals 11 residues. Deletions cut 8 bases from V and 5 bases from J, with 9 bases between. Per germline, CDR1 KGHSH and CDR2 LQKENI. In nucleotides, the CDR3 is TGTGCCAGCCGACTTATAACTGAAGCTTTCTTT. Its protein is CASRLITEAFF.

V is TRBV11-2 and J is TRBJ1-5; perhaps TRBD1 as D (5 bases). CDR1 and CDR2 (germline): SGHAT, FQNNGV. Trimming cost V 3 bases and J 2 bases, with 11 bases left between them. The CDR3 has 15 residues. This CDR3 reads CASSFQGRGNQPQHF. In nucleotides, the CDR3 is TGTGCCAGCAGCTTCCAGGGTCGGGGCAATCAGCCCCAGCATTTT.

The V call is TRBV29-1, the J call TRBJ2-5; 9 bases agree with TRBD1. This CDR3 has 18 amino acids. Per germline, CDR1 SQVTM and CDR2 ANQGSEA. V shed 7 bases, J shed 3 bases, and the junction held 21 bases outside the gene matches. CDR3 sequence: CSAPGAGGTGTGKETQYF. In DNA, the CDR3 is TGCAGCGCCCCGGGGGCTGGTGGAACCGGGACAGGGAAAGAGACCCAGTACTTC.

This clone showed up just once. The rearrangement joins TRBV18 to TRBJ1-4; TRBD1 matches at 7 bases. V lost 2 bases to trimming and J lost 6 bases; unmatched junction nucleotides: 15. Germline loops: CDR1 KGHSH, CDR2 LQKENI. The CDR3 spans 18 residues. CDR3 sequence (DNA): TGTGCCAGCTCACCAAAGTCCTCAGGGGGGCTTGTAGATGAAAAACTGTTTTTT. It encodes CASSPKSSGGLVDEKLFF.

The rearrangement uses TRBV4-2 and TRBJ2-5, with 15 bases that match TRBD2. This CDR3 is 19 amino acids long. Trimming at V came to 0 bases and at J to 4 bases, leaving 9 bases not matched to a gene. Germline V lookup: CDR1 LGHNA, CDR2 YNFKEQ. CDR3 residues: CASSQEWDRGLAGGETQYF. The CDR3 nucleotides are TGTGCCAGCAGCCAAGAGTGGGACAGGGGACTAGCGGGGGGAGAGACCCAGTACTTC.

This clone has a single count. This chain joins TRBV6-6 and TRBJ1-2; 9 bases are shared with TRBD1. The CDR3 covers 15 residues. J gave up 6 bases and V 2 bases, and 7 bases lay outside the gene matches. Germline lookup yields CDR1 MNHNY and CDR2 SVGAGI (reference sequence). Here the CDR3 DNA reads TGTGCCAGCAGTTACACCACAGGGGGCCTCAATGGCTACACCTTC. It encodes CASSYTTGGLNGYTF.

The chain combines TRBV19 with TRBJ2-7; 9 bases match TRBD2. Germline V lookup: CDR1 LNHDA, CDR2 SQIVND (reference sequence). V shed 3 bases, J shed 1 base, and the junction held 4 bases outside the gene matches. This CDR3 is built from 15 residues. In nucleotides, the CDR3 is TGTGCCAGTAGTATTAGCGGGGGAGAGTCCTACGAGCAGTACTTC. Translating gives CASSISGGESYEQYF.

The V call is TRBV7-8, the J call TRBJ1-6, with TRBD1 identical over 9 bases. Trimming removed 4 bases from V and 7 bases from J; junction bases left unmatched: 5. There are 15 residues in the CDR3. Germline-derived CDR1 and CDR2 are SGHVS and FQNEAQ. CDR3 DNA: TGTGCCAGCAGCTGGGGGACAGGGCAAAATTCACCCCTCCACTTT. Translated: CASSWGTGQNSPLHF.

This chain joins TRBV24-1 and TRBJ1-2, with a tentative D call TRBD1 (5 bases). The V end was cut by 3 bases, the J end by 9 bases, with 31 bases between. The CDR3 is 19 residues long. CDR1 is KGHDR, CDR2 SFDVKD, per germline. CDR3 sequence (DNA): TGTGCCACCAGTGATCCCCGGGACTTAATACTCAAGCTAGTCCGGCGCTACACCTTC. This encodes CATSDPRDLILKLVRRYTF.

The CDR3 nucleotides read TGTGCCAGCAGTTTCGGGACGGGGGGGCCAGATACGCAGTATTTT. Protein sequence: CASSFGTGGPDTQYF. The chain uses TRBV27 and TRBJ2-3; TRBD2 matches at 8 bases. The V gene end was trimmed by 3 bases and the J gene end by 4 bases; junction bases not matched to a gene: 6. Germline V lookup: CDR1 MNHEY, CDR2 SMNVEV (reference sequence). The CDR3 covers 15 residues.

CDR3 coding DNA: TGTGCCATCCGGGACATGAGTCAGCCCCAGCATTTT. Encoded protein: CAIRDMSQPQHF. V usage is TRBV28 and J usage is TRBJ1-5; weak D call: TRBD1 (6 bases). CDR1 and CDR2 from the germline V gene are MDHEN and SYDVKM. Trimming removed 10 bases at V and 6 bases at J, with 13 bases between. The CDR3 extends over 12 amino acids.